This section outlines one T cell receptor beta chain sequence together with its context. Its antigen is as yet unknown. Looked up from germline, CDR1 is LGHNA and CDR2 is YNFKEQ. Trimming removed 4 bases from V and 6 bases from J; junction bases left unmatched: 15. The CDR3 covers 18 residues. These data originate in a study of CD4+ T cells in melanoma. Repertoires were generated with immunoSEQ multiplex PCR, while TCRdb's copy carries only in-frame clones and drops some. The data contain around 100,000 clones, approximately 92% of them singletons. General observations from the study: CD8+ T cell, macrophage and B cell function reportedly correlated with neoantigen-specific CD4+ T cells. Reportedly, melanoma neoantigen-specific CD4+ T cells showed varied differentiation states.

The gene calls are TRBV4-2 and TRBJ2-7; 13 nucleotides agree with TRBD2. The sample consisted of peripheral blood. This clonotype was obtained from a human donor with melanoma. This chain's CDR3 is CASSPGDGPGLAGTEQYF. The CDR3 nucleotides read TGTGCCAGCAGCCCCGGGGACGGACCGGGACTAGCGGGAACCGAGCAGTACTTC.